This T cell receptor (beta chain) was identified during a study of T-cell reconstitution after alpha-beta-depleted transplantation in children. Study observations and caveats: Diversity of TCRbeta at day 60 was high in some patients, arising from surviving recipient T cells and thymic progenitors. It was newly produced T cells that mostly accounted for T-cell counts and diversity one year after transplant. Approximately two months post-transplant, alpha-beta T cells reportedly originated from several hundred expanded graft clones.

The library targeted TCRbeta and was prepared with unique molecular identifiers. TCRdb recomputed calls from the PCR reads with MiXCR, one row per CDR3 protein. This table holds some 120,000 distinct CDR3 sequences, 10% found once. V was clipped by 3 bases and J by 4 bases; unmatched bases: 2. Germline V gene lookup returns CDR1 SGHTA and CDR2 FQGTGA. The CDR3 totals 15 residues. This clonotype occurred many times. Antigen specificity is unknown. The sequence was obtained from a boy aged 2 to 10 with acute lymphoblastic leukemia, due to receive a stem cell transplant. This sequence joins TRBV7-3 and TRBJ2-1; 11 positions match TRBD2. The sequenced sample was PBMCs, obtained before TCRalphabeta/CD19-depleted stem cell transplant. Written as DNA, the CDR3 is TGTGCCAGCAGCTTGACTAGCGGGATATACAATGAGCAGTTCTTC. It yields the protein CASSLTSGIYNEQFF.